What follows is one TCR beta chain and its context. The data were obtained in a study of blood T cell repertoires in COVID-19. Overall study: Samples representing acute and convalescent COVID-19 were sourced from the United States, Italy and Spain. The analysed material was cDNA or gDNA that came from T cells, B-cell-depleted T cells, or PBMCs.

The CDR3 is made up of 11 amino acids. CDR1 and CDR2 from the germline V gene are SQVTM and ANQGSEA. V shed 6 bases, J shed 9 bases, and the junction held 6 bases outside the gene matches. In the source study's methods: For nucleated cells, counts were estimated from reference gene primer amplification. Sequencing used immunoSEQ multiplex PCR; TCRdb keeps in-frame clones, though not all of them. From that table come the V and J calls and clone size; the DNA was used to work out D and trimming. The table lists 120,000 or so clones, about 80% of them singletons. The receptor's source is a woman aged 50 to 60 with acute or convalescent COVID-19. The chain joins TRBV29-1 to TRBJ1-2, with 8 bases fitting TRBD1. The sequencing input was peripheral blood. This CDR3 reads CSVHRGESYTF. The CDR3 DNA follows: TGCAGCGTCCACAGGGGGGAGAGCTACACCTTC.